The entry that follows covers one T cell receptor (beta chain) sequence. In the source study's methods: For nucleated cells, counts were estimated from reference gene primer amplification. Generated by immunoSEQ multiplex PCR, the TCRdb table keeps only in-frame clones and is missing some. V and J calls and clone size come straight from that table; D and trimming were deduced from the DNA. This table has 470,000 or so clones, 70% to 90% appearing once. The entry originates in a study of blood T cell repertoires in COVID-19. Overall study context: The United States, Italy and Spain were the sources of the acute and convalescent COVID-19 samples.

This CDR3 is 16 amino acids long. V was shortened by 5 bases and J by 3 bases, with 17 bases between the two germline ends. Germline V lookup: CDR1 MGHRA, CDR2 YSYEKL. The chain has TRBV4-1 and TRBJ2-1; weak D call: TRBD2 (5 bases). The receptor's source is a woman under 30 with acute COVID-19. Sequencing was performed on PBMCs or T cells enriched from blood (not recorded which). The CDR3 bases are TGCGCCAGCAGCTCACTACCGGGGAACGACTACAATGAGCAGTTCTTC. It is translated as CASSSLPGNDYNEQFF.